Below, 5 T cell receptor beta chains from the same sample are listed, as sequenced in a study of cytomegalovirus exposure and HLA in healthy donors. This PCR relied on a set of 60 Vbeta primers and 13 Jbeta primers. Assay used: immunoSEQ multiplex PCR; TCRdb lists only in-frame clones, some missing. The sample contains tens of thousands of clones, 65% to 80% of which appear only once. The specimen was PBMCs. Source of these receptors: a woman in her twenties or thirties in good health and CMV-seronegative.

The rearrangement uses TRBV5-1 and TRBJ2-1; TRBD2 matches 10 bases. Unmatched junction bases numbered 4, after V lost 4 bases and J lost 9 bases. CDR3 length: 13 residues. Germline-derived CDR1 and CDR2 are SGHRS and YFSETQ. The CDR3 nucleotides are TGCGCCAGCAGCGGGCTAGCGGGAGTTGAGCAGTTCTTC. Translating gives CASSGLAGVEQFF. Drawing the rest from reference TRBV5-1 and TRBJ2-1, the complete variable domain is KAGVTQTPRYLIKTRGQQVTLSCSPISGHRSVSWYQQTPGQGLQFLFEYFSETQRNKGNFPGRFSGRQFSNSRSEMNVSTLELGDSALYLCASSGLAGVEQFFGPGTRLTVL.

The J gene is TRBJ1-1, the V gene TRBV10-2; 8 bases match TRBD1. J lost 0 bases, V lost 6 bases, and 12 bases had no gene match. The germline V gene has CDR1 WSHSY and CDR2 SAAADI. The CDR3 is 17 amino acids. CDR3 sequence: CASSPPGQGLMNTEAFF. CDR3 DNA sequence: TGCGCCAGCAGCCCTCCCGGACAGGGATTGATGAACACTGAAGCTTTCTTT.

The V gene is TRBV10-3, the J gene TRBJ2-3, with D unclear. CDR3 length: 15 amino acids. V lost 4 bases and J 0 bases, leaving 11 bases between the germline ends. Germline V gives CDR1 ENHRY, CDR2 SYGVKD. CDR3 in amino acids: CAISVAAPSTDTQYF. CDR3 DNA sequence: TGTGCCATCAGTGTAGCAGCCCCTAGCACAGATACGCAGTATTTT.

The rearrangement links TRBV7-2 to TRBJ1-6, with TRBD1 matching 8 bases. V lost 5 bases and J lost 9; bases outside the gene matches: 6. Germline V CDR1 and CDR2: SGHTA, FQGNSA. This CDR3 is 14 amino acids long. CDR3 region: CASSDQGARSPLHF. CDR3 in DNA: TGTGCCAGCAGCGATCAGGGGGCGCGTTCACCCCTCCACTTT.

The rearrangement joins TRBV7-6 to TRBJ2-2, with 14 bases identical to TRBD2. V gave up 5 bases and J gave up 6 bases; unmatched junction bases: 14. CDR3 length: 19 residues. The germline CDR1 and CDR2 sequences are SGHVS and FNYEAQ. The CDR3 loop is CASSAGLAGGQRTAGELFF. In DNA, the CDR3 is TGTGCCAGCAGCGCCGGACTAGCGGGAGGCCAACGAACAGCCGGGGAGCTGTTTTTT.